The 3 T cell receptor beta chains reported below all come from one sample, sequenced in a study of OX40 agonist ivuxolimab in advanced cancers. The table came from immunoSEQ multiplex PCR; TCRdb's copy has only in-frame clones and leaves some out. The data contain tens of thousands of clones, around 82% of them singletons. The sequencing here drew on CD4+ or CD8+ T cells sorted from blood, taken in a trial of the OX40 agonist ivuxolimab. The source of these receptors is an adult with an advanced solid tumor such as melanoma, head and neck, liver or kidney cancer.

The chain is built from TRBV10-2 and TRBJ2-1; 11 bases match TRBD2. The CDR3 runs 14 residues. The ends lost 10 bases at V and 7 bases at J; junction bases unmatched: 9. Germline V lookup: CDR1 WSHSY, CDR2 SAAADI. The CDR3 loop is CAIGGASGGNEQFF. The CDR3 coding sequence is TGCGCCATAGGCGGGGCTAGCGGGGGGAATGAGCAGTTCTTC.

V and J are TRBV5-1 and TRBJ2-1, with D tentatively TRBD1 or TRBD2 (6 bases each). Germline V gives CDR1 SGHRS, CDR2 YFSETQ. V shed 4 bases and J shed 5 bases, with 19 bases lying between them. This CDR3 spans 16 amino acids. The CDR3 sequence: CASSPASGGLHNEQFF. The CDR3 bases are TGCGCCAGCAGCCCAGCCTCTGGGGGGCTCCACAATGAGCAGTTCTTC.

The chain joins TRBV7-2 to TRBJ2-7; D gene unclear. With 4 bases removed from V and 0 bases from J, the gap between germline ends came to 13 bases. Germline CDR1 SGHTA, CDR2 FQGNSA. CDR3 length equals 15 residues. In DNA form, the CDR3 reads TGTGCCAGCAGCTCAAGCAATGGCGGCTCCTACGAGCAGTACTTC. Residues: CASSSSNGGSYEQYF.